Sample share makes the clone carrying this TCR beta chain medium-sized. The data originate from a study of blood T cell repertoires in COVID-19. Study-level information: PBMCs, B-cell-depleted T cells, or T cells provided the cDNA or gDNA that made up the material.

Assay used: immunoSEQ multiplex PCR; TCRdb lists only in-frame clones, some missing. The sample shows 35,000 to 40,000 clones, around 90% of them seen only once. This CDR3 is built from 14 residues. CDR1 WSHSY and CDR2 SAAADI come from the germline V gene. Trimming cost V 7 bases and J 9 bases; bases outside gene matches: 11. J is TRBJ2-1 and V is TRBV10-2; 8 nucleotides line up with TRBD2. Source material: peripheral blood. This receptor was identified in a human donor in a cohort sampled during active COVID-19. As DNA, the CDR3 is TGCGCCAGCACACCGGGACTAGTTCACGGTGAGCAGTTCTTC. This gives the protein CASTPGLVHGEQFF.